This T cell receptor (beta chain) was observed in a study of neoadjuvant anti-PD-1 for oral cavity cancer. Described time point: after neoadjuvant nivolumab, at surgical resection. Method: immunoSEQ multiplex PCR; TCRdb's copy keeps in-frame clones and lacks some. The profile covers approximately 42,000 clones, with 77% appearing a single time and 4.8% taken by the ten largest. The clonotype originates from a person aged 35 to 85 with oral cavity squamous cell carcinoma. This specimen consisted of PBMCs, obtained after nivolumab (anti-PD-1) treatment.

The CDR3, as DNA: TGTGCCAGTACACGGGGGACTGAAGCTTTCTTT. Translation: CASTRGTEAFF. The chain combines TRBV19 with TRBJ1-1; a possible D gene is TRBD1 (5 bases). The length of the CDR3 is 11 residues. Germline CDR1 and CDR2: LNHDA and SQIVND (reference sequence). Trimming pared 7 bases from V and 5 bases from J, leaving 8 bases between.